This TCR beta chain was recovered during a study of blood T cell repertoires in COVID-19. About the research overall: Samples came from the United States, Italy and Spain, spanning acute and convalescent COVID-19.

Cohorts were assigned according to the clinical history that participants reported. CDR1 is LNHDA and CDR2 is SQIVND in the germline V gene (reference sequence). V was clipped by 2 bases and J by 0 bases, with 7 bases between them. CDR3 size: 14 residues. Authors' processing steps: Amplification with reference gene primers provided the estimates of nucleated cell counts. The assay was immunoSEQ multiplex PCR, and TCRdb's table has in-frame clones only and misses some. Clonal size and the V and J genes are those of that table, whereas D and trimming came from the DNA. This table has more than 200,000 clones, 75% to 90% appearing once.

This rearrangement joins TRBV19 to TRBJ1-2; D not resolved. The sequencing sample was made of PBMCs or T cells enriched from blood (not recorded which). This TCR was recovered from a woman aged 25 to 39 who had been exposed to COVID-19. This chain's CDR3 is CASSIYESNYGYTF. DNA for the CDR3: TGTGCCAGTAGTATATATGAGTCTAACTATGGCTACACCTTC.